A single sample gave rise to the 3 T cell receptor beta chains below, sequenced in a study of blood T cell repertoires in COVID-19. Profiling relied on immunoSEQ multiplex PCR, and the TCRdb table lists in-frame clones only, not all of them. The table lists over 120,000 clones, approximately 80% of them singletons, with 3% to 4.5% in the top ten. The sample comprised peripheral blood. The receptors here all came from a man aged 70 or older who had recovered from COVID-19.

This sequence joins TRBV5-1 and TRBJ1-1, with a tentative D call TRBD1 (6 bases). V lost 3 bases, J lost 5 bases, and 11 bases lay in between. From germline, CDR1 is SGHRS and CDR2 YFSETQ. This CDR3 region has 13 residues. As DNA, the CDR3 is TGCGCCAGCAGCTCACAGGGTAGGACTGAAGCTTTCTTT. Residues: CASSSQGRTEAFF.

This clone was seen a single time. The rearrangement links TRBV12-3 or TRBV12-4 to TRBJ1-5, with a tentative D call TRBD1 (5 bases). Trimming pared 3 bases from V and 6 bases from J, leaving 9 bases between. The CDR3 loop spans 13 amino acids. The CDR3 here is CASSLQGGQPQHF. Written as DNA, the CDR3 is TGTGCCAGCAGTTTGCAGGGCGGTCAGCCCCAGCATTTT.

The CDR3 spells CASSSGTPSGETQYF. CDR3 sequence (DNA): TGTGCCAGCAGCTCGGGGACTCCCTCGGGTGAGACCCAGTACTTC. The V gene is TRBV7-3, the J gene TRBJ2-5; TRBD2 might be the D (6 bases). V was trimmed by 4 bases and J by 5 bases, leaving 17 bases between them. Per the germline V gene, CDR1 is SGHTA and CDR2 is FQGTGA. CDR3 length: 15 amino acids.